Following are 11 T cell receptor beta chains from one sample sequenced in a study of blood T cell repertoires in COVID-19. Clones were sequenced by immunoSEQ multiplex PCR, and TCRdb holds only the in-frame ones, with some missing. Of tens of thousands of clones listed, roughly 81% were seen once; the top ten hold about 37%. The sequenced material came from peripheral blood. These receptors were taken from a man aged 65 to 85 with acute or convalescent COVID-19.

The CDR3 loop reads CASSLDFTGGTEAFF. In nucleotides, the CDR3 is TGTGCCAGCAGCTTAGATTTCACAGGGGGCACTGAAGCTTTCTTT. The chain uses TRBV11-2 and TRBJ1-1; 8 nucleotides align to TRBD1. V dropped 0 bases and J dropped 4; count of bases not matched to a gene: 4. Germline CDR1 SGHAT, CDR2 FQNNGV. There are 15 residues in the CDR3.

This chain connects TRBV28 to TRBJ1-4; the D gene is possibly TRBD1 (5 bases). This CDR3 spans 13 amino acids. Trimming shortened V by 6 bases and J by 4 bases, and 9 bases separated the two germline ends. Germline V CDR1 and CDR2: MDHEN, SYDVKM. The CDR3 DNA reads TGTGCCAGCAGGATGGGACTTAATGAAAAACTGTTTTTT. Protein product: CASRMGLNEKLFF. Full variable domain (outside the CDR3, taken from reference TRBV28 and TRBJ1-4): DVKVTQSSRYLVKRTGEKVFLECVQDMDHENMFWYRQDPGLGLRLIYFSYDVKMKEKGDIPEGYSVSREKKERFSLILESASTNQTSMYLCASRMGLNEKLFFGSGTQLSVL.

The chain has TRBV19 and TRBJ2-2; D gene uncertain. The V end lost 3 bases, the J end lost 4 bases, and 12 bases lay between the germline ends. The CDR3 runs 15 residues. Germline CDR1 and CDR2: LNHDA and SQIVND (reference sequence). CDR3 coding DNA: TGTGCCAGTAGTATGACCGTCCTAGGCACCGGGGAGCTGTTTTTT. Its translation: CASSMTVLGTGELFF. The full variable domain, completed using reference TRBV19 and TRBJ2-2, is DGGITQSPKYLFRKEGQNVTLSCEQNLNHDAMYWYRQDPGQGLRLIYYSQIVNDFQKGDIAEGYSVSREKKESFPLTVTSAQKNPTAFYLCASSMTVLGTGELFFGEGSRLTVL.

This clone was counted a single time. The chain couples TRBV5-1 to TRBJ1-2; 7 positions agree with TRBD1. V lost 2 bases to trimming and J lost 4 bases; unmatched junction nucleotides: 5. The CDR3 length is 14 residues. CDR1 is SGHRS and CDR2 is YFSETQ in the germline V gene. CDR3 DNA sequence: TGCGCCAGCAGCTTTAGGGGGCCGGGCTATGGCTACACCTTC. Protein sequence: CASSFRGPGYGYTF.

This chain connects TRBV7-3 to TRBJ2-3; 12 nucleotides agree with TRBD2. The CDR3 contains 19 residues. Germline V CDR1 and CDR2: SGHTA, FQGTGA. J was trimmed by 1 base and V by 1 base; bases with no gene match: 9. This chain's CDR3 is CASSLSLAGGPVGTDTQYF. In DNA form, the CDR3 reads TGTGCCAGCAGCTTAAGTCTAGCGGGAGGGCCGGTCGGCACAGATACGCAGTATTTT.

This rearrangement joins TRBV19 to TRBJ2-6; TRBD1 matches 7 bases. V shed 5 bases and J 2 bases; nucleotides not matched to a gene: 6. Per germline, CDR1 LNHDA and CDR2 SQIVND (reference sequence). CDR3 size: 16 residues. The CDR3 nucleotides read TGTGCCAGTAGTTCAAGGGGGCCAGCTGGGGCCAACGTCCTGACTTTC. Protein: CASSSRGPAGANVLTF.

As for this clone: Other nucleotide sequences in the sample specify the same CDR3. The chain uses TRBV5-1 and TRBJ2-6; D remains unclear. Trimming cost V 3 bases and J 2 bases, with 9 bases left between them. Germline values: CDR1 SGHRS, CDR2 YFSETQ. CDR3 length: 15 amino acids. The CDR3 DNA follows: TGCGCCAGCAGCTACCGCACTGCTGGGGCCAACGTCCTGACTTTC. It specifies CASSYRTAGANVLTF.

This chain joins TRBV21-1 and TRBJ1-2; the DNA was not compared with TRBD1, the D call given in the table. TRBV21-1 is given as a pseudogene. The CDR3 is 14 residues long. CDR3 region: CASSSRDRGYGYTF. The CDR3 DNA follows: TGTGCCAGCAGCTCACGGGACAGGGGCTATGGCTACACCTTC.

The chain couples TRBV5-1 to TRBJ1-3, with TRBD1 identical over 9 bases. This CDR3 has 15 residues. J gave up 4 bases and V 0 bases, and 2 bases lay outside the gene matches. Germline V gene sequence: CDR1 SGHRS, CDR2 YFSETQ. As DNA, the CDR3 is TGCGCCAGCAGCTTGGCCGGACAGGGGGGAAACACCATATATTTT. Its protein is CASSLAGQGGNTIYF.

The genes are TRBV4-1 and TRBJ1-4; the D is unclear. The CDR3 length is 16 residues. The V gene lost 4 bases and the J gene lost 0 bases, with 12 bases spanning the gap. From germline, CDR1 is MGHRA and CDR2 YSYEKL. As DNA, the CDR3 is TGCGCCAGCAGCCTACTAGGGCAGACAACTAATGAAAAACTGTTTTTT. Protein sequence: CASSLLGQTTNEKLFF.

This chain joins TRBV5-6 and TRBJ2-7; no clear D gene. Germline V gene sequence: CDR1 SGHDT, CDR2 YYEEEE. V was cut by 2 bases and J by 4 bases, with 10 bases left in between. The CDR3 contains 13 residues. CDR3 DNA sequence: TGTGCCAGCAGCTTCAAGAGACTTTACGAGCAGTACTTC. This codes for CASSFKRLYEQYF.